The 29 T cell receptor beta chains below all came from one sample that was sequenced in a study of T-cell memory formation after mild COVID-19. TCRdb reprocessed the 5' RACE reads via MiXCR and lists one record per CDR3 protein. The sample shows 150,000 to 200,000 distinct CDR3 sequences, over 20% of them seen only once. Sequencing was carried out using PBMCs or a T cell subset sorted from them (not recorded which). All receptors come from an adult woman who had mild COVID-19 (a few samples of this study predate the infection). Cell type and time point are not known.

This clonotype was seen only a few times. The CDR3 reads CASSPPGVAGENEQFF. The CDR3 DNA is TGTGCCAGCAGCCCGCCTGGGGTAGCGGGAGAAAATGAGCAGTTCTTC. The chain uses TRBV7-9 and TRBJ2-1, with TRBD2 matching 9 bases. The CDR3 extends over 16 amino acids. J was trimmed by 7 bases and V by 5 bases; bases with no gene match: 12. The germline CDR1 and CDR2 sequences are SEHNR and FQNEAQ (reference sequence).

The V call is TRBV5-1, the J call TRBJ1-1; TRBD1 matches at 7 bases. The V gene end was trimmed by 5 bases and the J gene end by 1 base; junction bases not matched to a gene: 5. This CDR3 spans 14 amino acids. Germline values: CDR1 SGHRS, CDR2 YFSETQ. The CDR3 sequence: CASRLTGQNTEAFF. CDR3 bases: TGCGCCAGCAGGTTGACAGGGCAGAACACTGAAGCTTTCTTT.

This clonotype was seen more than once but under ten times. The J gene is TRBJ1-1, the V gene TRBV5-1; a weak D match, TRBD1 (5 bases). The germline V gene encodes CDR1 SGHRS and CDR2 YFSETQ. This CDR3 comprises 13 residues. V was pared by 0 bases and J by 7 bases, with 10 bases between. The CDR3 nucleotides read TGCGCCAGCAGCTTGGTTGGGGCTGTTGAAGCTTTCTTT. Translation gives CASSLVGAVEAFF.

This clonotype was seen a handful of times. The J gene is TRBJ2-1, the V gene TRBV10-2; a weak D match, TRBD1 (5 bases). The germline V and J ends were trimmed by 8 bases and 4 bases, with 9 bases remaining between them. Germline CDR1 WSHSY, CDR2 SAAADI. CDR3 size: 12 residues. In nucleotides, the CDR3 is TGCGCCAGCTATGCAGGGTACAATGAGCAGTTCTTC. Protein: CASYAGYNEQFF.

This clonotype was counted between two and nine times. The chain links TRBV14 to TRBJ1-4; no firm D call. Germline-derived CDR1 and CDR2 are SGHDN and FVKESK. Deletions cut 2 bases from V and 10 bases from J, with 5 bases between. This CDR3 has 11 residues. The CDR3 loop reads CASSQWGKLFF. Written as DNA, the CDR3 is TGTGCCAGCAGCCAATGGGGAAAACTGTTTTTT.

The chain recombines TRBV15 with TRBJ2-1, with 13 bases lining up with TRBD2. The CDR3 contains 16 residues. J lost 7 bases, V lost 2 bases, and 5 bases had no gene match. Looked up from germline, CDR1 is LNHNV and CDR2 is YYDKDF (reference sequence). This CDR3 reads CATSRTTSGRWNEQFF. CDR3 bases: TGTGCCACCAGCAGAACGACTAGCGGGAGGTGGAATGAGCAGTTCTTC.

This clonotype was observed a handful of times. The gene calls are TRBV4-1 and TRBJ2-1; possible D gene TRBD1, 5 bases. Trimming took 1 base from V and 8 from J, leaving 9 bases between them. The germline gives CDR1 MGHRA, CDR2 YSYEKL. This CDR3 comprises 13 residues. CDR3 in amino acids: CASSQVGLDEQFF. CDR3 DNA: TGCGCCAGCAGCCAAGTGGGGCTCGATGAGCAGTTCTTC.

The sample holds a few counts of this clonotype. CDR3 DNA: TGTGCCAGCAGCTCGGGGGTAAACCCTGAAGCTTTCTTT. Encoded protein: CASSSGVNPEAFF. The chain couples TRBV7-6 to TRBJ1-1; D perhaps matches TRBD1 (5 bases). The CDR3 spans 13 residues. Between the trimmed V and J ends, which lost 4 bases and 6 bases, there was a span of 12 bases. Per the germline V gene, CDR1 is SGHVS and CDR2 is FNYEAQ.

The DNA for the CDR3 is TGTGCCAGCAGTGCGTATGGGGACAGGGCTACCTACGAGCAGTACTTC. This encodes CASSAYGDRATYEQYF. The V and J genes are TRBV12-3 or TRBV12-4 and TRBJ2-7; 9 bases align to TRBD1. V lost 5 bases to trimming and J lost 2 bases; unmatched junction nucleotides: 10. The CDR3 has 16 amino acids.

This clonotype has more than one count but fewer than ten. The genes are TRBV7-9 and TRBJ2-1; D could derive from TRBD1 or TRBD2 (5 bases each). The germline CDR1 and CDR2 sequences are SEHNR and FQNEAQ (reference sequence). The CDR3 loop spans 17 amino acids. V gave up 7 bases and J gave up 1 base, with 20 bases separating them. CDR3 nucleotide sequence: TGTGCCAGCACTTACGCCCCCGGGACCTCTTCCTACAATGAGCAGTTCTTC. Translated, it gives CASTYAPGTSSYNEQFF.

This clonotype turned up a few times. The rearrangement uses TRBV29-1 and TRBJ1-2, with D possibly being TRBD1 (5 bases). Looked up from germline, CDR1 is SQVTM and CDR2 is ANQGSEA. The CDR3 runs 15 residues. V was shortened by 0 bases and J by 1 base, with 12 bases between the two germline ends. The CDR3 DNA is TGCAGCGTTGAAGACTCGACAGTCTTTAACTATGGCTACACCTTC. It yields the protein CSVEDSTVFNYGYTF.

V and J are TRBV12-1 and TRBJ2-7; TRBD2, the table's D call, lacks a check against the DNA. TRBV12-1 is designated a pseudogene. There are 15 residues in the CDR3. CDR3 coding DNA: TGTGCCAGCAGCTTTGCCCTAGCGGGAGTTTGCGAGCAGTACTTC. As protein: CASSFALAGVCEQYF.

This clonotype appeared a few times. The chain is built from TRBV12-3 or TRBV12-4 and TRBJ2-2; no clear D gene. The CDR3 loop spans 12 amino acids. The germline V and J ends were trimmed by 2 bases and 6 bases, with 4 bases remaining between them. CDR3: CASSLTSGELFF. CDR3 DNA: TGTGCCAGCAGTTTAACCTCCGGGGAGCTGTTTTTT.

The chain recombines TRBV27 with TRBJ2-3; perhaps D is TRBD1 or TRBD2 (5 bases each). This CDR3 is built from 14 residues. V was shortened by 8 bases and J by 5 bases, with 17 bases between the two germline ends. The germline gives CDR1 MNHEY, CDR2 SMNVEV (reference sequence). The CDR3: CASARGQMRDTQYF. The CDR3 nucleotides are TGTGCCAGCGCCCGGGGCCAGATGAGAGATACGCAGTATTTT.

The rearrangement joins TRBV6-6 to TRBJ2-1, with TRBD1 matching 10 bases. From germline, CDR1 is MNHNY and CDR2 SVGAGI (reference sequence). V gave up 3 bases and J gave up 4 bases; unmatched junction bases: 9. The CDR3 extends over 17 amino acids. CDR3 coding DNA: TGTGCCAGCAGTTATTTCTCCGGGACAGGGGCGTACAATGAGCAGTTCTTC. It yields the protein CASSYFSGTGAYNEQFF.

The gene calls are TRBV29-1 and TRBJ2-1; 10 bases align to TRBD2. The CDR3 covers 15 residues. CDR1 is SQVTM and CDR2 is ANQGSEA in the germline V gene. The junction had 5 bases not matched to a gene; V was cut back by 6 bases and J by 0 bases. The DNA for the CDR3 is TGCAGCGTGGAACTAGCGGGAAGCTCCTACAATGAGCAGTTCTTC. Protein: CSVELAGSSYNEQFF.

The genes are TRBV29-1 and TRBJ2-1; D assignment may be TRBD1 or TRBD2 (5 bases each). CDR1 and CDR2 (germline): SQVTM, ANQGSEA. CDR3 length: 15 amino acids. Trimming shortened V by 2 bases and J by 0 bases, and 11 bases separated the two germline ends. The chain's CDR3 is CSVEFPGRSYNEQFF. In nucleotides, the CDR3 is TGCAGCGTTGAATTCCCGGGACGCTCCTACAATGAGCAGTTCTTC.

This clonotype was found a few times. CDR3 bases: TGTGCCAGCAGCGTAGCCGCGGATCCCTCCTACGAGCAGTACTTC. Protein: CASSVAADPSYEQYF. The chain employs TRBV9 and TRBJ2-7; D not resolved. This CDR3 is built from 15 residues. Germline V gene data show CDR1 as SGDLS and CDR2 as YYNGEE. V shed 0 bases and J shed 0 bases, with 10 bases lying between them.

The gene calls are TRBV7-9 and TRBJ2-1; the match to TRBD2 covers 10 bases. Trimming cost V 5 bases and J 7 bases; bases outside gene matches: 14. The germline V gene has CDR1 SEHNR and CDR2 FQNEAQ (reference sequence). There are 17 residues in the CDR3. The CDR3 bases are TGTGCCAGCAGCATCCTCCAAGCTAGCGGGAGTTGGAATGAGCAGTTCTTC. It encodes CASSILQASGSWNEQFF.

This clonotype showed up just a few times. This chain links TRBV5-1 with TRBJ1-6, with D uncertain. The germline V gene encodes CDR1 SGHRS and CDR2 YFSETQ. The V and J ends lost 3 bases and 0 bases respectively, with 13 bases between them. The CDR3 has 17 amino acids. The CDR3 DNA reads TGCGCCAGCAGCTCGACCGCGCAGAGCTCCTATAATTCACCCCTCCACTTT. Its translation: CASSSTAQSSYNSPLHF.

The rearrangement uses TRBV27 and TRBJ2-7; TRBD2 matches 12 bases. The CDR3 runs 15 residues. The germline gives CDR1 MNHEY, CDR2 SMNVEV (reference sequence). With V trimmed by 8 bases and J by 4 bases, 9 bases remained unmatched. In nucleotides, the CDR3 is TGTGCCAGCGGCTCGGGACTAGCGGGTAAATACGAGCAGTACTTC. This codes for CASGSGLAGKYEQYF.

The chain is built from TRBV6-2 or TRBV6-3 and TRBJ2-7, with TRBD2 identical over 8 bases. The germline V gene encodes CDR1 MNHEY and CDR2 SVGEGT. Losses at the gene ends were 5 bases for V and 4 bases for J; bases not matched to a gene: 7. The CDR3 is 14 residues long. CDR3 sequence reads: CASSERERSYEQYF. The CDR3 DNA sequence: TGTGCCAGCAGTGAGCGGGAGAGGTCGTACGAGCAGTACTTC.

This chain joins TRBV2 and TRBJ2-2, with 7 positions matching TRBD1. Germline loops: CDR1 SNHLY, CDR2 FYNNEI. The CDR3 has 16 amino acids. Trimming cost V 3 bases and J 6 bases; bases outside gene matches: 10. Written as DNA, the CDR3 is TGTGCCAGCAGTGACGACAGGGCGCTAGAGCCCGGGGAGCTGTTTTTT. This encodes CASSDDRALEPGELFF. Variable domain in full (rest from reference TRBV2 and TRBJ2-2): EPEVTQTPSHQVTQMGQEVILRCVPISNHLYFYWYRQILGQKVEFLVSFYNNEISEKSEIFDDQFSVERPDGSNFTLKIRSTKLEDSAMYFCASSDDRALEPGELFFGEGSRLTVL.

The chain links TRBV19 to TRBJ2-4; either TRBD1 or TRBD2 may supply D (5 bases each). In germline, CDR1 is LNHDA, CDR2 SQIVND (reference sequence). The CDR3 totals 14 residues. Trimming left V 8 bases short and J 3 bases short, with 14 bases between. CDR3 DNA: TGTGCCAGTTCACCGGGACCAGTCAAAAACATTCAGTACTTC. Translation gives CASSPGPVKNIQYF.

This chain connects TRBV6-5 to TRBJ2-7; D might be TRBD2 (7 bases). Germline V gives CDR1 MNHEY, CDR2 SVGAGI. Trimming left V 8 bases short and J 5 bases short, with 10 bases between. The CDR3 runs 11 residues. CDR3 sequence (DNA): TGTGCCAGCGGGAGGGGGGACGAGCAGTACTTC. It codes for CASGRGDEQYF.

This clonotype was seen repeatedly, ten times or more. The genes are TRBV4-2 and TRBJ2-3; TRBD2 aligns across 7 bases. From germline, CDR1 is LGHNA and CDR2 YNFKEQ. This CDR3 contains 14 residues. With 0 bases clipped from V and 11 bases from J, the junction kept 8 bases outside the gene matches. The CDR3 is CASSQDREVPGQYF. The CDR3 DNA reads as TGTGCCAGCAGCCAAGACCGGGAGGTGCCCGGGCAGTATTTT.

This sequence joins TRBV7-6 and TRBJ2-7; no clear D gene. The germline V gene encodes CDR1 SGHVS and CDR2 FNYEAQ. Trimming removed 8 bases at V and 2 bases at J, with 16 bases between. The CDR3 has 14 residues. CDR3 residues: CASAPSVGAYEQYF. The CDR3 DNA reads TGTGCCAGCGCTCCTTCGGTGGGTGCCTACGAGCAGTACTTC. Supplemented by reference TRBV7-6 and TRBJ2-7, the full variable domain reads GAGVSQSPRYKVTKRGQDVALRCDPISGHVSLYWYRQALGQGPEFLTYFNYEAQQDKSGLPNDRFSAERPEGSISTLTIQRTEQRDSAMYRCASAPSVGAYEQYFGPGTRLTVT.

The chain joins TRBV4-1 to TRBJ2-7; 7 bases align to TRBD1. V shed 4 bases and J 4 bases; nucleotides not matched to a gene: 10. This CDR3 contains 15 residues. Germline CDR1 and CDR2: MGHRA and YSYEKL. CDR3 bases: TGCGCCAGCAGCCTATTCCGGGACAGAGGGTACGAGCAGTACTTC. This encodes CASSLFRDRGYEQYF.

In this sample, this clonotype turned up many times. The V call is TRBV12-3 or TRBV12-4, the J call TRBJ2-3; D gene uncertain. Trimming shortened V by 2 bases and J by 4 bases, and 1 base separated the two germline ends. The CDR3 covers 11 residues. CDR3 loop: CASSLSDTQYF. CDR3 nucleotides: TGTGCCAGCAGTTTATCAGATACGCAGTATTTT.